The 18 T cell receptor beta chains in this list originate from one sample, sequenced in a study of breast tumors, draining lymph nodes, adjacent tissues. Axillary draining lymph nodes of breast cancer patients supplied the node samples. TCRdb re-called the multiplex PCR reads through MiXCR, storing one row per CDR3 protein. The table includes under 250,000 distinct CDR3 sequences, around 32% detected once. The sequenced sample consisted of axillary lymph node tissue. Receptors originate from a female donor with breast cancer. Some clones in this sample may be carry-over from other donors' samples.

This clonotype was seen a handful of times. J is TRBJ2-1 and V is TRBV6-4; TRBD1 agrees at 8 bases. The V segment lost 5 bases and the J segment 6 bases; nucleotides outside the gene matches: 12. CDR3 length: 16 amino acids. CDR1 is MRHNA and CDR2 is SNTAGT in the germline V gene. The DNA for the CDR3 is TGTGCCAGCAGTCACTGGAACAGGGGGTCCCGCAATGAGCAGTTCTTC. Protein sequence: CASSHWNRGSRNEQFF.

V and J are TRBV5-6 and TRBJ2-1; 9 bases map to TRBD2. The CDR3 is 16 residues long. CDR1 is SGHDT, CDR2 YYEEEE, per germline. J gave up 12 bases and V 3 bases, and 16 bases lay outside the gene matches. CDR3 region: CASSSYIRGLAAGQFF. CDR3 nucleotides: TGTGCCAGCAGCTCCTATATCCGGGGACTAGCCGCTGGGCAGTTCTTC.

This chain's CDR3 is CASRDNSGQGFVNEQFF. The CDR3 DNA follows: TGTGCCAGCAGGGATAACAGCGGACAGGGTTTCGTCAATGAGCAGTTCTTC. The V call is TRBV2, the J call TRBJ2-1; 8 nucleotides match TRBD1. This CDR3 region has 17 residues. With V trimmed by 6 bases and J by 6 bases, 16 bases remained unmatched. CDR1 and CDR2 from the germline V gene are SNHLY and FYNNEI.

This clonotype occurred a few times. This chain joins TRBV18 and TRBJ1-4; 8 bases are shared with TRBD1. CDR1 is KGHSH, CDR2 LQKENI, per germline. The CDR3 loop spans 16 amino acids. V lost 3 bases, J lost 2 bases, and 5 bases stayed unmatched. This CDR3 is CASSPATGGTNEKLFF. DNA for the CDR3: TGTGCCAGCTCACCCGCAACAGGGGGGACTAATGAAAAACTGTTTTTT.

This clonotype was picked up many times. A much larger clonotype is one base distant, so this may be a read error. The genes are TRBV20-1 and TRBJ1-2; D is perhaps TRBD1 (5 bases). CDR1 DFQATT and CDR2 SNEGSKA come from the germline V gene (reference sequence). This CDR3 comprises 12 residues. CDR3: CSARDPRGGSTF. The CDR3 region has the DNA TGCAGTGCTAGAGATCCGAGGGGCGGCTCCACCTTC.

This clonotype was counted ten times or more. The chain links TRBV15 to TRBJ2-1; 7 bases map to TRBD1. The CDR3 has 16 amino acids. Germline V gives CDR1 LNHNV, CDR2 YYDKDF (reference sequence). The V segment lost 0 bases and the J segment 3 bases; nucleotides outside the gene matches: 5. The CDR3 spells CATSRDLTGIYNEQFF. In DNA, the CDR3 is TGTGCCACCAGCAGAGACCTGACAGGGATCTACAATGAGCAGTTCTTC.

This clonotype was detected ten times or more. The V and J genes are TRBV5-1 and TRBJ2-1, with TRBD2 matching 15 bases. CDR1 SGHRS and CDR2 YFSETQ come from the germline V gene. The CDR3 is made up of 17 amino acids. The trim removed 3 bases at V and 9 bases at J, leaving 10 bases unmatched. The DNA of the CDR3 is TGCGCCAGCAGCTCCCGGACTAGCGGGAGGGGCTCAGGTGAGCAGTTCTTC. Its protein is CASSSRTSGRGSGEQFF.

This clonotype was found many times. V usage is TRBV6-1 and J usage is TRBJ2-1; 7 nucleotides line up with TRBD2. This CDR3 has 15 residues. Germline CDR1 reads MNHNS; CDR2 reads SASEGT. The J segment lost 5 bases and the V segment lost 2 bases, leaving 6 bases of the junction unmatched. In DNA, the CDR3 is TGTGCCAGCAGTGAAATGTTGCTAGCGGACAATGAGCAGTTCTTC. Its translation: CASSEMLLADNEQFF.

In its sample, this clonotype was seen many times. The CDR3 spells CASSKREASSYNEQFF. CDR3 nucleotides: TGTGCCAGTAGTAAGCGGGAGGCCAGCTCCTACAATGAGCAGTTCTTC. This sequence joins TRBV19 and TRBJ2-1; 9 bases map to TRBD2. Trimming cost V 4 bases and J 0 bases; bases outside gene matches: 4. The V gene's germline CDR1 is LNHDA and CDR2 SQIVND (reference sequence). This CDR3 is built from 16 residues.

This clonotype was observed at least ten times. The J gene is TRBJ2-7, the V gene TRBV28; no definite D call. CDR3 size: 13 residues. Looked up from germline, CDR1 is MDHEN and CDR2 is SYDVKM. The V end lost 5 bases, the J end lost 3 bases, and 11 bases lay between the germline ends. The CDR3 sequence is CASSPQVYYEQYF. The DNA for the CDR3 is TGTGCCAGCAGTCCCCAAGTGTACTACGAGCAGTACTTC.

This clonotype was observed a few times. A junction end diverges from the germline sequence, so it may reflect a read error. The CDR3 protein is CSASTSGRTATQYF. The CDR3 nucleotides read TGCAGTGCTAGTACTAGCGGGCGTACAGCTACGCAGTATTTT. V and J are TRBV20-1 and TRBJ2-3; 9 positions match TRBD2. Germline V lookup: CDR1 DFQATT, CDR2 SNEGSKA (reference sequence). CDR3 length equals 14 residues.

The V call is TRBV18, the J call TRBJ2-4; TRBD1 matches at 12 bases. Looked up from germline, CDR1 is KGHSH and CDR2 is LQKENI. J gave up 8 bases and V 4 bases, and 9 bases lay outside the gene matches. The CDR3 consists of 16 residues. CDR3 amino acids: CASSLGTGGVLDIQYF. For the CDR3, the DNA is TGTGCCAGCTCACTAGGGACAGGGGGCGTATTGGACATTCAGTACTTC.

V usage is TRBV4-1 and J usage is TRBJ2-5; D perhaps matches TRBD1 (5 bases). CDR3 length equals 15 residues. V was pared by 2 bases and J by 4 bases, with 14 bases between. CDR1 is MGHRA, CDR2 YSYEKL, per germline. CDR3: CASSQRLTGRETQYF. The CDR3 nucleotides read TGCGCCAGCAGCCAACGCTTAACAGGTCGAGAGACCCAGTACTTC.

The table lists this clonotype with many counts. The chain links TRBV7-2 to TRBJ1-2; D unresolved. CDR1 is SGHTA, CDR2 FQGNSA, per germline. Trimming took 1 base from V and 1 from J, leaving 4 bases between them. CDR3 length: 13 residues. CDR3 sequence (DNA): TGTGCCAGCAGCTTAGAGTATAACTATGGCTACACCTTC. Translating gives CASSLEYNYGYTF.

This clonotype was detected ten times or more. This chain connects TRBV5-1 to TRBJ2-5; D not resolved. V was trimmed by 6 bases and J by 1 base, leaving 25 bases between them. Germline V gene sequence: CDR1 SGHRS, CDR2 YFSETQ. CDR3 size: 18 residues. The CDR3 DNA follows: TGCGCCAGCACCCTAGGACGCAACCCGAAAGGTAGCCAAGAGACCCAGTACTTC. Its translation is CASTLGRNPKGSQETQYF.

This clonotype has a count of ten or more. CDR3 residues: CASSVGTVNSPLHF. In nucleotides, the CDR3 is TGTGCCAGCAGCGTGGGGACAGTAAATTCACCCCTCCACTTT. The chain is built from TRBV9 and TRBJ1-6, with TRBD1 matching 7 bases. Germline V CDR1 and CDR2: SGDLS, YYNGEE. After removal of 2 bases from V and 7 bases from J, the junction contained 3 bases not matched to a gene. The CDR3 totals 14 residues.

The rearrangement links TRBV24-1 to TRBJ2-3, with a tentative D call TRBD2 (6 bases). The V and J ends lost 4 bases and 3 bases respectively, with 16 bases between them. CDR3 length equals 16 residues. Germline V gene sequence: CDR1 KGHDR, CDR2 SFDVKD. CDR3 nucleotide sequence: TGTGCCACCAGTGACCCTAGCGCTATCAAAACAGATACGCAGTATTTT. It yields the protein CATSDPSAIKTDTQYF.

This clonotype was counted ten times or more. The rearrangement uses TRBV28 and TRBJ2-1; D possibly matches TRBD1 or TRBD2 (5 bases each). The CDR3 spans 14 residues. CDR1 is MDHEN and CDR2 is SYDVKM in the germline V gene. The V end was cut by 5 bases, the J end by 8 bases, with 16 bases between. CDR3 sequence (DNA): TGTGCCAGCAGTCCCGGGACGGATTATCATGAGCAGTTCTTC. Translating it yields CASSPGTDYHEQFF.